The text below deals with one T cell receptor (beta chain). The antigen is not known. Germline V gives CDR1 SNHLY, CDR2 FYNNEI. V lost 4 bases and J 2 bases, leaving 12 bases between the germline ends. The CDR3 contains 15 residues. This entry is derived from a study of shared clonotypes between healthy human individuals. Findings and caveats of the study: A handful of donors had around 5% of their naive CD4 clonotypes in common. Though the depth was large, rarefaction showed that sorted-subset sequencing was incomplete.

Deep-level settings were used for running the assay. Assay: immunoSEQ multiplex PCR; the TCRdb copy retains only in-frame clones and omits some. The sample records 2 million or so clones, about 95% being singletons. CD45RO-negative cells were positively selected for CCR7, leaving out terminally differentiated effector memory CD45RA+ cells. V gene TRBV2 combines with J gene TRBJ2-1, with D tentatively TRBD2 (6 bases). The material sequenced was naive CD8+ T cells sorted from blood. This TCR was recovered from a man between 18 and 29 years old in good health. The CDR3 loop reads CASSAPGGPYNEQFF. The DNA for the CDR3 is TGTGCCAGCAGTGCCCCCGGAGGGCCCTACAATGAGCAGTTCTTC.